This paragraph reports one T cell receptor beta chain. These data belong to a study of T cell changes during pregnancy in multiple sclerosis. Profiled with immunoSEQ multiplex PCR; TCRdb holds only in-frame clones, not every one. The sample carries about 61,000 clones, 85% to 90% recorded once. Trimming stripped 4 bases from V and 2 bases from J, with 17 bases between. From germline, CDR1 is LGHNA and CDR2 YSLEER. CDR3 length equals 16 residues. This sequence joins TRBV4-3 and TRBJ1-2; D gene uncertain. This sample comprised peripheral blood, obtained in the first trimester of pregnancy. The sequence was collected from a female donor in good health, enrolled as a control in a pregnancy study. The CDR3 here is CASSPKASLGNYGYTF. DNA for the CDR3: TGCGCCAGCAGCCCAAAGGCTAGCCTGGGGAACTATGGCTACACCTTC.